The clone carrying this T cell receptor (beta chain) was seen a handful of times. No antigen is known for it. This record belongs to a study of identical twins. The CDR3 covers 16 residues. Germline V gene data show CDR1 as SNHLY and CDR2 as FYNNEI. Trimming cost V 7 bases and J 4 bases, with 20 bases left between them. TCRdb redid the calling of the 5' RACE reads with MiXCR, one entry per CDR3 protein. This table has approximately 530,000 distinct CDR3 sequences, around 22% appearing once. Study findings and constraints: Invariant populations such as MAIT and iNKT cells could partly muddle zero-insertion analyses.

These data were also reused for a study on yellow fever vaccine responses in identical twins.

Source material: CD4+ T cells sorted from blood. This sequence was found in a woman in her late teens or twenties in good health. V is TRBV2 and J is TRBJ2-1, with D unresolved. This chain's CDR3 is CASKFALAVTYNEQFF. DNA of the CDR3: TGTGCCAGCAAATTCGCCCTTGCAGTGACGTACAATGAGCAGTTCTTC.